These 21 T cell receptor beta chains originate from one sample sequenced in a study of blood T cell repertoires in COVID-19. Libraries were prepared by immunoSEQ multiplex PCR; TCRdb keeps only in-frame clonotypes and omits some of them. The sample shows 210,000 or so clones, 84% of them seen only once. The sequenced material came from PBMCs or T cells enriched from blood (not recorded which). The receptors shown here come from a man aged 55 to 70 who had recovered from COVID-19.

The CDR3 DNA reads TGTGCCAGCTCACCAGCGGGGTCCAATGAGCAGTTCTTC. Its protein is CASSPAGSNEQFF. V usage is TRBV18 and J usage is TRBJ2-1; tentative D call: TRBD2 (6 bases). The germline CDR1 and CDR2 sequences are KGHSH and LQKENI. The CDR3 has 13 amino acids. V shed 2 bases and J shed 6 bases, with 8 bases lying between them.

Notes on this clone: Other DNA variants within this sample encode the same CDR3. The V call is TRBV6-1, the J call TRBJ2-1; D uncertain. The germline V and J ends were trimmed by 2 bases and 4 bases, with 12 bases remaining between them. The germline CDR1 and CDR2 sequences are MNHNS and SASEGT. The CDR3 is 15 amino acids. CDR3 sequence: CASSELRGGYNEQFF. CDR3 nucleotide sequence: TGTGCCAGCAGTGAACTTCGCGGCGGATACAATGAGCAGTTCTTC.

The V and J genes are TRBV7-2 and TRBJ1-2; D possibly corresponds to TRBD1 (5 bases). The V gene's germline CDR1 is SGHTA and CDR2 FQGNSA. The ends were cut back, 1 base at V and 4 bases at J, with 13 bases in the middle. The CDR3 is 15 amino acids. The CDR3, as DNA: TGTGCCAGCAGCTTAGGGCCAGGGTGGGGCTATGGCTACACCTTC. This sequence encodes CASSLGPGWGYGYTF.

This chain connects TRBV7-8 to TRBJ1-1; D may be TRBD1 (6 bases). Germline CDR1 reads SGHVS; CDR2 reads FQNEAQ. The germline V and J ends were trimmed by 5 bases and 0 bases, with 16 bases remaining between them. There are 16 residues in the CDR3. CDR3 loop: CASSPKPGQVNTEAFF. The CDR3 DNA reads TGTGCCAGCAGCCCTAAACCGGGACAAGTGAACACTGAAGCTTTCTTT.

This clone showed up just once. V and J are TRBV24-1 and TRBJ2-5; 11 bases agree with TRBD1. Germline values: CDR1 KGHDR, CDR2 SFDVKD. CDR3 length: 15 residues. After removal of 4 bases from V and 6 bases from J, the junction contained 6 bases not matched to a gene. CDR3 DNA: TGTGCCACCAGTGAGCGGGGACAGGGGGAGAAGACCCAGTACTTC. This sequence encodes CATSERGQGEKTQYF.

This clone appeared once. The J gene is TRBJ1-1, the V gene TRBV11-3; D gene uncertain. This CDR3 is 13 amino acids long. V dropped 4 bases and J dropped 1 base, with 7 bases sitting between them. Germline assignment: CDR1 SGHNT and CDR2 YENEEA. CDR3 loop: CASSSGKNTEAFF. CDR3 sequence (DNA): TGTGCCAGCAGCTCGGGGAAGAACACTGAAGCTTTCTTT.

This clone was detected once. This chain joins TRBV4-1 and TRBJ2-3; TRBD2 might be the D (7 bases). The ends were cut back, 0 bases at V and 2 bases at J, with 15 bases in the middle. Germline V CDR1 and CDR2: MGHRA, YSYEKL. The CDR3 length is 17 residues. CDR3 DNA sequence: TGCGCCAGCAGCCAAGAACCCCGGGGGGCCCTCACAGATACGCAGTATTTT. Encoded protein: CASSQEPRGALTDTQYF.

This clone came up once. The genes are TRBV12-3 or TRBV12-4 and TRBJ1-2; 8 nucleotides agree with TRBD1. The CDR3 contains 13 residues. The trim removed 3 bases at V and 3 bases at J, leaving 0 bases unmatched. CDR3 in amino acids: CASSLGQDYGYTF. Here the CDR3 DNA reads TGTGCCAGCAGTTTGGGACAGGACTATGGCTACACCTTC.

J is TRBJ2-5 and V is TRBV11-3; possible D gene TRBD2, 6 bases. V lost 0 bases and J lost 5, with 13 bases in between. Germline V gives CDR1 SGHNT, CDR2 YENEEA. This CDR3 is 15 amino acids long. CDR3 region: CASSLEGTDGETQYF. CDR3 nucleotides: TGTGCCAGCAGCTTAGAGGGGACTGACGGGGAGACCCAGTACTTC.

J is TRBJ2-2 and V is TRBV27; 9 positions agree with TRBD1. J gave up 4 bases and V 4 bases, and 4 bases lay outside the gene matches. Per germline, CDR1 MNHEY and CDR2 SMNVEV (reference sequence). This CDR3 has 15 amino acids. The CDR3 DNA reads TGTGCCAGCAGTTACAGGGGGCGCGGCACCGGGGAGCTGTTTTTT. Its protein is CASSYRGRGTGELFF.

V gene TRBV15 combines with J gene TRBJ2-7; 7 bases match TRBD1. This CDR3 region has 15 residues. V lost 2 bases, J lost 1 base, and 5 bases stayed unmatched. Germline assignment: CDR1 LNHNV and CDR2 YYDKDF (reference sequence). The CDR3 spells CATSRSPTGSYEQYF. CDR3 sequence (DNA): TGTGCCACCAGCAGATCCCCGACAGGGTCCTACGAGCAGTACTTC. Complete variable domain (other parts from reference TRBV15 and TRBJ2-7): DAMVIQNPRYQVTQFGKPVTLSCSQTLNHNVMYWYQQKSSQAPKLLFHYYDKDFNNEADTPDNFQSRRPNTSFCFLDIRSPGLGDTAMYLCATSRSPTGSYEQYFGPGTRLTVT.

The chain combines TRBV9 with TRBJ2-5; TRBD1 is a possible D gene (5 bases). V gave up 0 bases and J gave up 2 bases, with 11 bases separating them. Germline V lookup: CDR1 SGDLS, CDR2 YYNGEE. The CDR3 sequence is 15 residues long. CDR3 amino acids: CASSVEDTRQETQYF. CDR3 DNA sequence: TGTGCCAGCAGCGTAGAGGACACCCGACAAGAGACCCAGTACTTC. Together with reference TRBV9 and TRBJ2-5, the CDR3 gives the full variable domain: DSGVTQTPKHLITATGQRVTLRCSPRSGDLSVYWYQQSLDQGLQFLIQYYNGEERAKGNILERFSAQQFPDLHSELNLSSLELGDSALYFCASSVEDTRQETQYFGPGTRLLVL.

Details on this clone: The junction differs from germline at one of its ends, possibly a read error. The J gene is TRBJ1-4, the V gene TRBV11-2; weak D call: TRBD1 (6 bases). Germline CDR1 and CDR2: SGHAT and FQNNGV. This CDR3 is built from 14 residues. The CDR3 DNA is TGTGCCAGCAGCCCTGGACAGTCGAGCCCTCTCACGATTTTT. The encoded protein is CASSPGQSSPLTIF.

V is TRBV5-1 and J is TRBJ2-1, with 15 nucleotides matching TRBD2. The CDR3 consists of 16 residues. V was clipped by 4 bases and J by 8 bases; unmatched bases: 7. The germline gives CDR1 SGHRS, CDR2 YFSETQ. The CDR3 DNA reads as TGCGCCAGCAGCCCAGGACTAGCGGGGGGGCTCTATGAGCAGTTCTTC. Translated: CASSPGLAGGLYEQFF. The whole variable domain, filled in from reference TRBV5-1 and TRBJ2-1, reads KAGVTQTPRYLIKTRGQQVTLSCSPISGHRSVSWYQQTPGQGLQFLFEYFSETQRNKGNFPGRFSGRQFSNSRSEMNVSTLELGDSALYLCASSPGLAGGLYEQFFGPGTRLTVL.

The chain joins TRBV19 to TRBJ1-1, with 9 bases matching TRBD1. This CDR3 is 16 amino acids long. V lost 6 bases to trimming and J lost 3 bases; unmatched junction nucleotides: 11. Germline CDR1 is LNHDA and CDR2 is SQIVND (reference sequence). CDR3 nucleotide sequence: TGTGCCAGTAGACCGGGACAGGGTCATGGATACACTGAAGCTTTCTTT. The encoded protein is CASRPGQGHGYTEAFF.

The rearrangement joins TRBV29-1 to TRBJ1-2; D unresolved. Per the germline V gene, CDR1 is SQVTM and CDR2 is ANQGSEA. The CDR3 sequence is 11 residues long. CDR3 protein: CTTIANYGYTF. The DNA for the CDR3 is TGCACAACTATTGCTAACTATGGCTACACCTTC. Combining the CDR3 with reference TRBV29-1 and TRBJ1-2 gives the whole variable domain SAVISQKPSRDICQRGTSLTIQCQVDSQVTMMFWYRQQPGQSLTLIATANQGSEATYESGFVIDKFPISRPNLTFSTLTVSNMSPEDSSIYLCTTIANYGYTFGSGTRLTVV.

This CDR3 is CATSDLRSGGYTDTQYF. The CDR3 coding sequence is TGTGCCACCAGTGATTTGCGGTCCGGAGGATACACAGATACGCAGTATTTT. This chain joins TRBV24-1 and TRBJ2-3; D may be TRBD2 (5 bases). The CDR3 totals 17 residues. Trimming removed 0 bases at V and 2 bases at J, with 14 bases between. Germline values: CDR1 KGHDR, CDR2 SFDVKD.

In its sample, this clone was seen a few times. This chain uses TRBV19 with TRBJ1-6; D is ambiguous. The CDR3 has 12 amino acids. The germline V gene has CDR1 LNHDA and CDR2 SQIVND (reference sequence). Trimming cost V 7 bases and J 13 bases, with 14 bases left between them. The CDR3 nucleotides are TGTGCCAGTAATTCTGGGCATAATCCCCTCCACTTT. This codes for CASNSGHNPLHF. The entire variable domain, with the rest obtained from reference TRBV19 and TRBJ1-6, is as follows: DGGITQSPKYLFRKEGQNVTLSCEQNLNHDAMYWYRQDPGQGLRLIYYSQIVNDFQKGDIAEGYSVSREKKESFPLTVTSAQKNPTAFYLCASNSGHNPLHFGNGTRLTVT.

This chain joins TRBV5-1 and TRBJ1-1; D call uncertain. V gave up 0 bases and J gave up 3 bases, with 9 bases separating them. From germline, CDR1 is SGHRS and CDR2 YFSETQ. The CDR3 extends over 14 amino acids. The DNA for the CDR3 is TGCGCCAGCAGCTTGGGATTGAGGGACACTGAAGCTTTCTTT. It is translated as CASSLGLRDTEAFF. The variable domain in full, completed from reference TRBV5-1 and TRBJ1-1, reads KAGVTQTPRYLIKTRGQQVTLSCSPISGHRSVSWYQQTPGQGLQFLFEYFSETQRNKGNFPGRFSGRQFSNSRSEMNVSTLELGDSALYLCASSLGLRDTEAFFGQGTRLTVV.

The V call is TRBV2, the J call TRBJ2-5; D may be TRBD1 (5 bases). Trimming took 3 bases from V and 1 from J, leaving 12 bases between them. The CDR3 contains 15 residues. Germline CDR1 and CDR2: SNHLY and FYNNEI. CDR3 residues: CASSEWGTGQETQYF. The DNA for the CDR3 is TGTGCCAGCAGTGAGTGGGGCACAGGCCAAGAGACCCAGTACTTC. The variable domain in full, completed from reference TRBV2 and TRBJ2-5, reads EPEVTQTPSHQVTQMGQEVILRCVPISNHLYFYWYRQILGQKVEFLVSFYNNEISEKSEIFDDQFSVERPDGSNFTLKIRSTKLEDSAMYFCASSEWGTGQETQYFGPGTRLLVL.

The chain is built from TRBV7-8 and TRBJ1-3, with 8 bases matching TRBD1. This CDR3 region has 15 residues. Germline V gives CDR1 SGHVS, CDR2 FQNEAQ. Trimming took 2 bases from V and 2 from J; bases not matched to a gene: 2. The CDR3 loop reads CASSLQTGAGNTIYF. As DNA, the CDR3 is TGTGCCAGCAGCTTACAGACAGGGGCTGGAAACACCATATATTTT. The entire variable domain, with the rest obtained from reference TRBV7-8 and TRBJ1-3, is as follows: GAGVSQSPRYKVAKRGQDVALRCDPISGHVSLFWYQQALGQGPEFLTYFQNEAQLDKSGLPSDRFFAERPEGSVSTLKIQRTQQEDSAVYLCASSLQTGAGNTIYFGEGSWLTVV.